The 18 T cell receptor beta chains given below trace back to one sample, sequenced in a study of blood T cell repertoires in COVID-19. Sequenced by immunoSEQ multiplex PCR; TCRdb stores in-frame clones only, minus some. The data hold 25,000 to 35,000 clones, with 89% observed a single time. Source material: peripheral blood. The receptors were sampled from a man older than 75 with acute or convalescent COVID-19.

The gene calls are TRBV28 and TRBJ2-2, with 7 bases identical to TRBD2. Germline-derived CDR1 and CDR2 are MDHEN and SYDVKM. The V segment lost 6 bases and the J segment 4 bases; nucleotides outside the gene matches: 5. There are 14 residues in the CDR3. The CDR3 loop is CASRSAGPTGELFF. The CDR3 coding sequence is TGTGCCAGCAGGTCAGCGGGACCCACCGGGGAGCTGTTTTTT. Supplemented by reference TRBV28 and TRBJ2-2, the full variable domain reads DVKVTQSSRYLVKRTGEKVFLECVQDMDHENMFWYRQDPGLGLRLIYFSYDVKMKEKGDIPEGYSVSREKKERFSLILESASTNQTSMYLCASRSAGPTGELFFGEGSRLTVL.

CDR3 sequence (DNA): TGTGCCAGTAACGTTCAGGGGGCCGGGGAGCTGTTTTTT. Translating gives CASNVQGAGELFF. J is TRBJ2-2 and V is TRBV19; 7 nucleotides align to TRBD1. The CDR3 totals 13 residues. The germline V gene encodes CDR1 LNHDA and CDR2 SQIVND (reference sequence). With V trimmed by 7 bases and J by 6 bases, 5 bases remained unmatched.

CDR3 amino acids: CASSLGQANYGYTF. The CDR3 bases are TGCGCCAGCAGCTTGGGACAGGCTAACTATGGCTACACCTTC. The gene calls are TRBV5-1 and TRBJ1-2, with a tentative D call TRBD1 (6 bases). Trimming removed 0 bases from V and 0 bases from J, with 6 bases in between. Germline lookup yields CDR1 SGHRS and CDR2 YFSETQ. CDR3 size: 14 residues.

The genes are TRBV7-2 and TRBJ2-5; possibly TRBD1 for D (5 bases). The CDR3 covers 16 residues. Germline V lookup: CDR1 SGHTA, CDR2 FQGNSA. The V and J ends lost 5 bases and 4 bases respectively, with 20 bases between them. The CDR3, as DNA: TGTGCCAGCAGCCAGAGACAGAAAGCCTGGCGAGAGACCCAGTACTTC. Its translation is CASSQRQKAWRETQYF.

The rearrangement joins TRBV18 to TRBJ1-6; D ambiguous. Germline V gene data show CDR1 as KGHSH and CDR2 as LQKENI. The CDR3 covers 12 residues. V lost 3 bases to trimming and J lost 7 bases, with 4 bases between them. The CDR3 reads CASSPPNSPLHF. The CDR3 DNA reads as TGTGCCAGCTCACCCCCGAATTCACCCCTCCACTTT. The whole variable domain, remainder taken from reference TRBV18 and TRBJ1-6, is NAGVMQNPRHLVRRRGQEARLRCSPMKGHSHVYWYRQLPEEGLKFMVYLQKENIIDESGMPKERFSAEFPKEGPSILRIQQVVRGDSAAYFCASSPPNSPLHFGNGTRLTVT.

The chain combines TRBV11-2 with TRBJ2-7; the match to TRBD2 covers 7 bases. The junction had 10 bases not matched to a gene; V was cut back by 1 base and J by 7 bases. The CDR3 has 15 residues. Germline CDR1 SGHAT, CDR2 FQNNGV. This CDR3 is CASSLGAGAAWEQYF. The CDR3 region has the DNA TGTGCCAGCAGCTTAGGGGCGGGAGCGGCCTGGGAGCAGTACTTC.

The chain has TRBV6-1 and TRBJ2-7; 7 positions match TRBD2. Germline CDR1 and CDR2: MNHNS and SASEGT. This CDR3 has 14 amino acids. With 1 base clipped from V and 4 bases from J, the junction kept 4 bases outside the gene matches. CDR3 DNA: TGTGCCAGCAGTGAAGTGGGAGGGGAGTACGAGCAGTACTTC. Residues: CASSEVGGEYEQYF.

V gene TRBV7-6 combines with J gene TRBJ1-4; maybe TRBD1 (6 bases). Trimming shortened V by 5 bases and J by 0 bases, and 13 bases separated the two germline ends. Germline lookup yields CDR1 SGHVS and CDR2 FNYEAQ. The CDR3 is made up of 16 amino acids. The CDR3 loop reads CASSAGTTPTNEKLFF. CDR3 coding DNA: TGTGCCAGCAGCGCCGGGACAACTCCAACTAATGAAAAACTGTTTTTT.

There are a few counts of this clone. The rearrangement uses TRBV30 and TRBJ2-3, with D perhaps matching TRBD2 (6 bases). CDR3 length equals 11 residues. V lost 3 bases and J lost 5, with 6 bases in between. Per germline, CDR1 GTSNPN and CDR2 SVGIG (reference sequence). CDR3 sequence reads: CAWRGGDTQYF. CDR3 nucleotides: TGTGCCTGGAGGGGAGGAGATACGCAGTATTTT.

The chain uses TRBV7-9 and TRBJ2-1; TRBD1 aligns across 8 bases. Trimming at V came to 3 bases and at J to 3 bases, leaving 4 bases not matched to a gene. From germline, CDR1 is SEHNR and CDR2 FQNEAQ (reference sequence). This CDR3 contains 15 residues. The CDR3 sequence is CASSFPGGLYNEQFF. CDR3 in DNA: TGTGCCAGCAGCTTCCCAGGGGGCCTCTACAATGAGCAGTTCTTC.

V and J are TRBV18 and TRBJ2-7; a weak D match, TRBD1 (6 bases). The V and J ends lost 3 bases and 2 bases respectively, with 14 bases between them. Per the germline V gene, CDR1 is KGHSH and CDR2 is LQKENI. The CDR3 sequence is 15 residues long. CDR3 sequence (DNA): TGTGCCAGCTCACCTTACCAGGGGTCCCCCTACGAGCAGTACTTC. This sequence encodes CASSPYQGSPYEQYF.

The V gene is TRBV19, the J gene TRBJ1-5; 8 bases map to TRBD1. The J segment lost 3 bases and the V segment lost 1 base, leaving 8 bases of the junction unmatched. Looked up from germline, CDR1 is LNHDA and CDR2 is SQIVND (reference sequence). The CDR3 loop spans 17 amino acids. CDR3 DNA: TGTGCCAGTAGTATAGTTAGGGGACAGGAGGCCAATCAGCCCCAGCATTTT. Its protein is CASSIVRGQEANQPQHF.

This chain uses TRBV19 with TRBJ1-1; TRBD1 agrees at 7 bases. V lost 4 bases, J lost 1 base, and 3 bases stayed unmatched. Germline values: CDR1 LNHDA, CDR2 SQIVND (reference sequence). This CDR3 has 14 residues. The CDR3 reads CASSSRQGNTEAFF. CDR3 nucleotide sequence: TGTGCCAGTAGTAGTAGACAGGGGAACACTGAAGCTTTCTTT.

This sequence joins TRBV29-1 and TRBJ1-1, with D possibly being TRBD1 (5 bases). The germline V gene encodes CDR1 SQVTM and CDR2 ANQGSEA. Trimming removed 6 bases at V and 7 bases at J, with 15 bases between. The CDR3 totals 12 residues. CDR3 region: CSVRRGTFEAFF. CDR3 nucleotide sequence: TGCAGCGTCCGAAGGGGAACTTTTGAAGCTTTCTTT.

CDR3 sequence reads: CASSLQGAGGPNEQFF. CDR3 DNA sequence: TGTGCCAGCAGCCTCCAGGGAGCGGGAGGGCCTAATGAGCAGTTCTTC. V and J are TRBV11-2 and TRBJ2-1; 10 positions agree with TRBD2. Trimming cost V 5 bases and J 7 bases; bases outside gene matches: 11. CDR3 length: 16 residues. The germline V gene encodes CDR1 SGHAT and CDR2 FQNNGV.

The J gene is TRBJ1-4, the V gene TRBV11-2; 8 nucleotides align to TRBD1. Germline V lookup: CDR1 SGHAT, CDR2 FQNNGV. CDR3 length equals 17 residues. V lost 5 bases to trimming and J lost 3 bases; unmatched junction nucleotides: 11. Written as DNA, the CDR3 is TGTGCCAGCAGCCCCAGGGGGCGGACTACACCTAATGAAAAACTGTTTTTT. As protein: CASSPRGRTTPNEKLFF.

In DNA form, the CDR3 reads TGTGCCTGGAGTTGGTGGGAGGAGGCCGTGAACACTGAAGCTTTCTTT. It yields the protein CAWSWWEEAVNTEAFF. The genes are TRBV30 and TRBJ1-1; D ambiguous. CDR1 is GTSNPN and CDR2 is SVGIG in the germline V gene (reference sequence). This CDR3 has 16 residues. Trimming took off 2 bases at V and 0 bases at J, with 16 bases between the two ends.

V is TRBV5-6 and J is TRBJ1-6; maybe TRBD1 (6 bases). Germline V gene lookup returns CDR1 SGHDT and CDR2 YYEEEE. This CDR3 contains 15 residues. Trimming took 1 base from V and 7 from J, leaving 12 bases between them. CDR3 sequence (DNA): TGTGCCAGCAGCTTGCGGGACACAGTAAATTCACCCCTCCACTTT. Translation gives CASSLRDTVNSPLHF.